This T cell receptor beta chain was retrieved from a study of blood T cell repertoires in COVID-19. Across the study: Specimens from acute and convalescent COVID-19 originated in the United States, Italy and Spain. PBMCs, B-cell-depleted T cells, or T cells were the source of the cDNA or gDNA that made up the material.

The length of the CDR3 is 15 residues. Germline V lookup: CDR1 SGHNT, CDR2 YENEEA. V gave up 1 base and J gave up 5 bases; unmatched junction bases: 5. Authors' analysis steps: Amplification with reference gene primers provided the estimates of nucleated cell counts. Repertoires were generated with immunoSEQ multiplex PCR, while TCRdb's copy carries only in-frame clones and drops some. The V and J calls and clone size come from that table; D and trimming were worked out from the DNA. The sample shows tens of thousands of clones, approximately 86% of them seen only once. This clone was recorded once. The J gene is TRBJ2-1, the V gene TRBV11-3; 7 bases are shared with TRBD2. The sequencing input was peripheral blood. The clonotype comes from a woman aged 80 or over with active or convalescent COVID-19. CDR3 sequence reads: CASSLVPSGDNEQFF. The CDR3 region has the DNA TGTGCCAGCAGCTTAGTTCCTAGCGGCGACAATGAGCAGTTCTTC.